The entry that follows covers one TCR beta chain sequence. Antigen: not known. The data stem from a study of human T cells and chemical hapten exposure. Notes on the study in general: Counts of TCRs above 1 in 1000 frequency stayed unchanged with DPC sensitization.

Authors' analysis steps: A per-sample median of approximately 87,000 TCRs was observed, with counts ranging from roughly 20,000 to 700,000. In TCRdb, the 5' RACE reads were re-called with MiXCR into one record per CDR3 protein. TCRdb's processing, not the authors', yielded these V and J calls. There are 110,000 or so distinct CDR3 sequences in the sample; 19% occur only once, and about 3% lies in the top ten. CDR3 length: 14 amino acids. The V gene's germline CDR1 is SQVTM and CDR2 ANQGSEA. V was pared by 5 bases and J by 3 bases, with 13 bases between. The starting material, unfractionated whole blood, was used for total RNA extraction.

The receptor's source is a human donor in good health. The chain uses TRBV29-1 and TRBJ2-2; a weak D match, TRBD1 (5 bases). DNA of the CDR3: TGCAGCGTTCTGGGGCGACGCGACACCGGGGAGCTGTTTTTT. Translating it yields CSVLGRRDTGELFF.